This T cell receptor (beta chain) was observed in a study of shared clonotypes between healthy human individuals. Study-wide findings and caveats: In general, naive subsets displayed greater estimated richness than memory subsets did.

TCRdb's copy holds only in-frame clones and misses some; the assay was immunoSEQ multiplex PCR. Counted here are fewer than 1.8 million clones, approximately 98.5% occurring once; the ten biggest clones make up about 0.34%. In the case of this clone: The antigen remains undetermined.

Germline values: CDR1 SGHAT, CDR2 FQNNGV. The CDR3 has 15 residues. Deletions cut 0 bases from V and 0 bases from J, with 7 bases between. Everyone who donated was a Caucasian adult who lived in Nashville, Tennessee. The chain combines TRBV11-2 with TRBJ2-3, with D unresolved. This clonotype was sampled from a man aged 25 to 45 in good health. Source material: naive CD4+ T cells sorted from blood. Subset denoted: CD45RA+ positively selected. CDR3 coding DNA: TGTGCCAGCAGCTTAGAGGTTGGCAGCACAGATACGCAGTATTTT. Translated, it gives CASSLEVGSTDTQYF.